This TCR beta chain was retrieved from a study of human T cells and chemical hapten exposure. Regarding the study as a whole: Significantly more large CDR3 similarity clusters arose among expanded TCRs than among controls.

Trimming took off 3 bases at V and 1 base at J, with 10 bases between the two ends. CDR1 is SGHVS, CDR2 FQNEAQ, per germline. The CDR3 is 15 residues long. This clonotype has just a few counts. The target antigen is unknown. The time point here: patch test 2, 6 weeks after DPC sensitization. Treatment in this sample: therapeutic diphenylcyclopropenone sensitization with weekly scalp DPC. Each CDR3 protein gets one entry after TCRdb re-called the RACE reads with MiXCR. Of about 380,000 distinct CDR3 sequences listed, more than 5% are singletons. The sample was whole blood, taken in connection with sensitization to the hapten diphenylcyclopropenone (DPC). The sequence came from a woman aged 18-29 years with alopecia areata. Some clones in this sample may be carry-over from other donors' samples. The gene calls are TRBV7-8 and TRBJ2-1, with D unclear. CDR3: CASSFRLLSYNEQFF. The DNA of the CDR3 is TGTGCCAGCAGCTTTAGGCTCTTGTCCTACAATGAGCAGTTCTTC.